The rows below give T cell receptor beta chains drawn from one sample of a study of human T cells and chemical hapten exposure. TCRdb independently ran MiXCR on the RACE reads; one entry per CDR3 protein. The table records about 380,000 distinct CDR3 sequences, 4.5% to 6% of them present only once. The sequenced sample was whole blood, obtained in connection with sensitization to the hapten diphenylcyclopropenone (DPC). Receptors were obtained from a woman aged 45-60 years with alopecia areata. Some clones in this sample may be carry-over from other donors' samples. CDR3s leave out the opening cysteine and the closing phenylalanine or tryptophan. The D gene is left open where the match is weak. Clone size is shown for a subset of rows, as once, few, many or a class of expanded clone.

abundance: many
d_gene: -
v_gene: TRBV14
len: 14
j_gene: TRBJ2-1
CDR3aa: ASSHRVGSSYNEQF

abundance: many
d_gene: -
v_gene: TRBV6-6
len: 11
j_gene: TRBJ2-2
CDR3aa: ASSPRPTGELF

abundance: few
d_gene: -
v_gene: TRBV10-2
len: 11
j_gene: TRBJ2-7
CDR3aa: ASSVFSRYEQY

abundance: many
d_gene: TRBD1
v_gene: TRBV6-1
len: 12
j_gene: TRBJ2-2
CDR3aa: ASRDRESTGELF

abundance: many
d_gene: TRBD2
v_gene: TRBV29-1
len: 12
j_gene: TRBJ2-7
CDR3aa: SVGSSVAGGEQY

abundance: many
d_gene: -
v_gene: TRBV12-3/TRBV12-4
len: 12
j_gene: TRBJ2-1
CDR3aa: ASSSSSTSPGQF

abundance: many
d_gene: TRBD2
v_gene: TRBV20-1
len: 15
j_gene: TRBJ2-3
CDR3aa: SASPGLAGGWPDTQY

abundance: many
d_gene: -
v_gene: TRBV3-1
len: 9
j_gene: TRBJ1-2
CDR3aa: ASSQNFGYT

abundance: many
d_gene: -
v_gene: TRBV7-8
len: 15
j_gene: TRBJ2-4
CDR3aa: ASSLGARGEAKNIQY

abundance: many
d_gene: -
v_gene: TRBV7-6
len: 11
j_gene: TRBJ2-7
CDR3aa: ASRLDQGGEQY

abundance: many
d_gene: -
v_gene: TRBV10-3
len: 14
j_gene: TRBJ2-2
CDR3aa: AISEPGQLNTGELF

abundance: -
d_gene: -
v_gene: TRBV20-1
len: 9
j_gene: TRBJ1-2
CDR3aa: SASPGVGYT

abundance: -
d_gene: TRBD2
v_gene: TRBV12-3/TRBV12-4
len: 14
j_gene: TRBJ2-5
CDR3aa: ASSSGLAGEGETQY

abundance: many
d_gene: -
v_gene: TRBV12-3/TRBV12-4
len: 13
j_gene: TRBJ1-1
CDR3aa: ASSVGPQAGTEAF

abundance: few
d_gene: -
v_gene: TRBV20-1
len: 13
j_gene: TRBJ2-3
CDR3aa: SAREGEGGHLTQY

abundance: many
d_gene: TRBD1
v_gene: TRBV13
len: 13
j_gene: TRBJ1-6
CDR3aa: ASSLRTGENSPLH

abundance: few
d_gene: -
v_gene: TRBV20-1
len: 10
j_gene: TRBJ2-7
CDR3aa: SARNLTYEQY

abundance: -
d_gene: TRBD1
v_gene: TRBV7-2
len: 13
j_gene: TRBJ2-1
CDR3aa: ASSQDRDSYNEQF

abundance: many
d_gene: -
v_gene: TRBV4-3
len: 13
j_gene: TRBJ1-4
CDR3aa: ASSPSLGFNEKLF

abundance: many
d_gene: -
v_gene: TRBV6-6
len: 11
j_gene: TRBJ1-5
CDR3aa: ASSDRHNQPQH

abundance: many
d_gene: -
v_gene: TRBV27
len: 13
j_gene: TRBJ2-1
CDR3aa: ASSTLPLSSNEQF

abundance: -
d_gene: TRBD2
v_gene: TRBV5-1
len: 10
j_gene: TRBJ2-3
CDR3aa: ASRGIAGTQY

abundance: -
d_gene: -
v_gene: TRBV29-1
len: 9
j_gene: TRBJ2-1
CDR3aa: SVDLRKEQF

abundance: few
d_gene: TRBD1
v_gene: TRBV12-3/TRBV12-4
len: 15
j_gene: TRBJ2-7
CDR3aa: ASSLGPGQVLSYEQY

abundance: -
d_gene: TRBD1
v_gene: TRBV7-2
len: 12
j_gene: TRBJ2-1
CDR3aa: ASSPDRARNEQF

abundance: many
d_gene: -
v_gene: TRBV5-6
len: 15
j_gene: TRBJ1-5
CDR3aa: ASSLGARGVGNQPQH

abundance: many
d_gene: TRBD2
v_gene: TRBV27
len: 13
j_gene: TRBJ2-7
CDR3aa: ASSLLAGVPYEQY

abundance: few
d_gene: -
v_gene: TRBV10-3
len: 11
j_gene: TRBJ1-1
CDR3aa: AISERPDTEAF

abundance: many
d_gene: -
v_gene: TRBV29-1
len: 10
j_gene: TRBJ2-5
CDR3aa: SVVSSLETQY

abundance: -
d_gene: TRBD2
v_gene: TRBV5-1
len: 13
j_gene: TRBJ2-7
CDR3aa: ASSQGLADPYEQY

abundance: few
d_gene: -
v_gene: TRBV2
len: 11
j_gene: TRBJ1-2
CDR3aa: ASREGGRYGYT

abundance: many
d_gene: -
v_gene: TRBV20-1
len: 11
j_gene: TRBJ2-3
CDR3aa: SARKGLTDTQY

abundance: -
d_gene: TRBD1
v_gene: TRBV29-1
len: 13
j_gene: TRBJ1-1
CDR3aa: SVPGAGQGNTEAF

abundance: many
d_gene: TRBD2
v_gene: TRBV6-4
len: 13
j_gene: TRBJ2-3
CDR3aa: ASSPSGGATDTQY

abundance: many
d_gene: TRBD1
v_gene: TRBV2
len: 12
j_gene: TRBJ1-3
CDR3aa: ASRDRVVGNTIY

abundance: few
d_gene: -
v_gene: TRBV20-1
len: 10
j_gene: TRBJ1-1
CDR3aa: SARPGNTEAF

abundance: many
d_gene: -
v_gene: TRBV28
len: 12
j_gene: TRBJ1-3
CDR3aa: ASATTLSGNTIY

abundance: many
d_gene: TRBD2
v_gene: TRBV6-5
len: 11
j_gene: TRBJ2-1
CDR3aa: ASGLAAYNEQF

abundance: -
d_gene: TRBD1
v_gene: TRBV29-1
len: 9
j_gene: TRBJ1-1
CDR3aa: SVRDSTEAF

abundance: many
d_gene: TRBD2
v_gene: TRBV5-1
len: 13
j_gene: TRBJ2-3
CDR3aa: ASSLVLAGGDTQY

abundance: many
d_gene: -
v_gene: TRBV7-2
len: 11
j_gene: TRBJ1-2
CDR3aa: ASSLPSVYGYT

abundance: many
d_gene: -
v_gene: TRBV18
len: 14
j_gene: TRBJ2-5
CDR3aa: ASSPFGESHQETQY